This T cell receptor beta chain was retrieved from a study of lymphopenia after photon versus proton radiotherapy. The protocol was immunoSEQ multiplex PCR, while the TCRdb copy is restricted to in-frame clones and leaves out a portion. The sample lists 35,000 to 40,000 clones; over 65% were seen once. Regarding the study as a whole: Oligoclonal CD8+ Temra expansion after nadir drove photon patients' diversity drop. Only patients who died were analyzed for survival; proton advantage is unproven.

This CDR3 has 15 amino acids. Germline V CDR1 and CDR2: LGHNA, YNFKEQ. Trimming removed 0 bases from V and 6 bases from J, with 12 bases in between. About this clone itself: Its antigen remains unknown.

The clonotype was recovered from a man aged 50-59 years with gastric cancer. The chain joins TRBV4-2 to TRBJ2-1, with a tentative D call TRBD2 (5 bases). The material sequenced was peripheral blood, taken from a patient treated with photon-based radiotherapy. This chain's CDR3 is CASSQEEVSLNEQFF. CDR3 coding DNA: TGTGCCAGCAGCCAAGAGGAGGTTTCTCTCAATGAGCAGTTCTTC.